These 16 T cell receptor beta chains share one sample of origin, sequenced in a study of blood T cell repertoires in COVID-19. Profiled with immunoSEQ multiplex PCR; TCRdb holds only in-frame clones, not every one. The profile covers 110,000 or so clones, with 84% appearing a single time and about 7% taken by the ten largest. The sequencing input was peripheral blood. These receptor sequences come from a woman between 50 and 59 years old with acute or convalescent COVID-19.

The V call is TRBV30, the J call TRBJ2-7, with 8 nucleotides matching TRBD2. Germline trimming cut 1 base from V and 2 bases from J; bases unmatched to any gene: 1. CDR1 and CDR2 from the germline V gene are GTSNPN and SVGIG (reference sequence). The CDR3 loop spans 13 amino acids. The CDR3 bases are TGTGCCTGGAGTGCGGGGGGGACCTACGAGCAGTACTTC. Translation: CAWSAGGTYEQYF. Filled out from reference TRBV30 and TRBJ2-7, the complete variable domain reads SQTIHQWPATLVQPVGSPLSLECTVEGTSNPNLYWYRQAAGRGLQLLFYSVGIGQISSEVPQNLSASRPQDRQFILSSKKLLLSDSGFYLCAWSAGGTYEQYFGPGTRLTVT.

The chain has TRBV12-5 and TRBJ1-5, with 7 bases that match TRBD1. This CDR3 comprises 15 residues. V lost 3 bases, J lost 10 bases, and 12 bases stayed unmatched. The V gene's germline CDR1 is LGHNT and CDR2 FRNRAP. CDR3 bases: TGTGCTAGTGGTTTAGGGGACAGAATCTTCCCTCCCCAGCATTTT. Translating it yields CASGLGDRIFPPQHF. The complete variable domain, with remaining parts taken from reference TRBV12-5 and TRBJ1-5, reads DARVTQTPRHKVTEMGQEVTMRCQPILGHNTVFWYRQTMMQGLELLAYFRNRAPLDDSGMPKDRFSAEMPDATLATLKIQPSEPRDSAVYFCASGLGDRIFPPQHFGDGTRLSIL.

V gene TRBV30 combines with J gene TRBJ1-4; no firm D call. The CDR3 covers 14 residues. Germline V gives CDR1 GTSNPN, CDR2 SVGIG (reference sequence). The V gene lost 2 bases and the J gene lost 8 bases, with 15 bases spanning the gap. DNA of the CDR3: TGTGCCTGGAGTAGGAGTCAGATCGAGGAAAAACTGTTTTTT. Its protein is CAWSRSQIEEKLFF. The full variable domain, completed using reference TRBV30 and TRBJ1-4, is SQTIHQWPATLVQPVGSPLSLECTVEGTSNPNLYWYRQAAGRGLQLLFYSVGIGQISSEVPQNLSASRPQDRQFILSSKKLLLSDSGFYLCAWSRSQIEEKLFFGSGTQLSVL.

The V and J genes are TRBV24-1 and TRBJ1-2; TRBD1 agrees at 8 bases. The V segment lost 2 bases and the J segment 2 bases; nucleotides outside the gene matches: 3. Germline assignment: CDR1 KGHDR and CDR2 SFDVKD. The CDR3 runs 15 residues. The CDR3 DNA follows: TGTGCCACCAGTGATTCCGGACAGGGAAACTATGGCTACACCTTC. Its translation is CATSDSGQGNYGYTF.

A remark on this clone: The CDR3 carries no conserved terminal phenylalanine or tryptophan, so it likely arises from a read error. It is unclear where the CDR3 begins or ends on the DNA, so no DNA is shown, and the CDR3 is as TCRdb lists it. This chain joins TRBV20-1 and TRBJ1-2; the table's D gene call, TRBD1, was not cross checked with the DNA. The germline V gene encodes CDR1 DFQATT and CDR2 SNEGSKA (reference sequence). Inclusive of both ends, the CDR3 amounts to 11 amino acids. CDR3 region: CSAPGTGVHGL.

V is TRBV2 and J is TRBJ2-3; 7 nucleotides match TRBD2. The CDR3 runs to 14 residues. CDR1 is SNHLY and CDR2 is FYNNEI in the germline V gene. With V trimmed by 7 bases and J by 4 bases, 8 bases remained unmatched. The CDR3 protein is CASIPGGFSDTQYF. CDR3 nucleotide sequence: TGTGCCAGCATTCCGGGGGGATTTTCAGATACGCAGTATTTT.

The V call is TRBV9, the J call TRBJ1-1; D gene uncertain. This CDR3 region has 14 residues. The V gene lost 4 bases and the J gene lost 8 bases, with 18 bases spanning the gap. The germline CDR1 and CDR2 sequences are SGDLS and YYNGEE. The CDR3 spells CASSPKPLPEEAFF. CDR3 sequence (DNA): TGTGCCAGCAGCCCTAAACCCCTCCCGGAGGAAGCTTTCTTT.

V usage is TRBV5-1 and J usage is TRBJ1-6; TRBD1 matches 7 bases. V lost 7 bases and J lost 9; bases outside the gene matches: 7. There are 13 residues in the CDR3. The germline gives CDR1 SGHRS, CDR2 YFSETQ. CDR3 region: CASHTGEGSPLHF. In DNA, the CDR3 is TGCGCCAGCCATACAGGGGAAGGTTCACCCCTCCACTTT. The variable domain in full, completed from reference TRBV5-1 and TRBJ1-6, reads KAGVTQTPRYLIKTRGQQVTLSCSPISGHRSVSWYQQTPGQGLQFLFEYFSETQRNKGNFPGRFSGRQFSNSRSEMNVSTLELGDSALYLCASHTGEGSPLHFGNGTRLTVT.

The chain recombines TRBV5-4 with TRBJ1-2, with TRBD1 as a possible D gene (5 bases). V was cut by 4 bases and J by 1 base, with 8 bases left in between. This CDR3 contains 13 residues. Germline CDR1 reads SGHNT; CDR2 reads YYREEE (reference sequence). CDR3 in DNA: TGTGCCAGCAGCCCCGACAGTAACTATGGCTACACCTTC. As protein: CASSPDSNYGYTF. Combining the CDR3 with reference TRBV5-4 and TRBJ1-2 gives the whole variable domain ETGVTQSPTHLIKTRGQQVTLRCSSQSGHNTVSWYQQALGQGPQFIFQYYREEENGRGNFPPRFSGLQFPNYSSELNVNALELDDSALYLCASSPDSNYGYTFGSGTRLTVV.

The rearrangement joins TRBV18 to TRBJ1-4; D is ambiguous. Germline V gene sequence: CDR1 KGHSH, CDR2 LQKENI. This CDR3 is 13 amino acids long. Trimming shortened V by 4 bases and J by 6 bases, and 9 bases separated the two germline ends. CDR3 amino acids: CASSREGYEKLFF. Written as DNA, the CDR3 is TGTGCCAGCTCACGGGAGGGATATGAAAAACTGTTTTTT.

In this sample, this clone turned up once. The rearrangement joins TRBV3-1 (or the pseudogene TRBV3-2) to TRBJ2-3; 11 positions agree with TRBD2. The CDR3 totals 15 residues. The V gene's germline CDR1 is LGHDT and CDR2 YNNKEL (reference sequence). The V and J ends lost 4 bases and 4 bases, in that order; junction bases with no gene match: 4. DNA for the CDR3: TGTGCCAGCAGCCGGGGGACTAGCGGAGCAGATACGCAGTATTTT. This sequence encodes CASSRGTSGADTQYF.

The V gene is TRBV12-3 or TRBV12-4, the J gene TRBJ2-7, with 7 bases lining up with TRBD1. CDR3 length: 13 residues. J lost 5 bases, V lost 6 bases, and 7 bases had no gene match. For the CDR3, the DNA is TGTGCCAGCAGGGGGGACAGCAAAAACGAGCAGTACTTC. This gives the protein CASRGDSKNEQYF.

This clone was seen only once. The CDR3 is CASSRVPSEKLFF. The CDR3 region has the DNA TGTGCCAGCTCCCGGGTCCCCAGTGAAAAACTGTTTTTT. V is TRBV5-8 and J is TRBJ1-4; no definite D call. With 7 bases removed from V and 7 bases from J, the gap between germline ends came to 14 bases. Per the germline V gene, CDR1 is SGHTS and CDR2 is YDEGEE. CDR3 size: 13 residues.

This clone appeared once. The V call is TRBV19, the J call TRBJ1-5; 10 positions agree with TRBD1. V trimming: 2 bases; J trimming: 7 bases; junction bases outside the gene matches: 8. This CDR3 has 16 residues. In germline, CDR1 is LNHDA, CDR2 SQIVND (reference sequence). CDR3 loop: CASSISGTGAVQPQHF. In DNA form, the CDR3 reads TGTGCCAGTAGTATAAGTGGGACAGGGGCCGTGCAGCCCCAGCATTTT.

The genes are TRBV6-5 and TRBJ2-5; TRBD2 aligns across 10 bases. CDR3 length equals 15 residues. V lost 6 bases and J lost 5; bases outside the gene matches: 9. Germline V gene data show CDR1 as MNHEY and CDR2 as SVGAGI. The CDR3, as DNA: TGTGCCAGCAGCGTACTAGCGGGGACAAAGGAGACCCAGTACTTC. Its translation is CASSVLAGTKETQYF.

The chain links TRBV9 to TRBJ2-3, with 12 positions matching TRBD1. V lost 4 bases to trimming and J lost 8 bases; unmatched junction nucleotides: 8. The CDR3 covers 15 residues. Germline V gene sequence: CDR1 SGDLS, CDR2 YYNGEE. The CDR3 sequence is CASSSGQGAFITQYF. DNA for the CDR3: TGTGCCAGCAGCTCGGGACAGGGGGCGTTCATTACGCAGTATTTT.